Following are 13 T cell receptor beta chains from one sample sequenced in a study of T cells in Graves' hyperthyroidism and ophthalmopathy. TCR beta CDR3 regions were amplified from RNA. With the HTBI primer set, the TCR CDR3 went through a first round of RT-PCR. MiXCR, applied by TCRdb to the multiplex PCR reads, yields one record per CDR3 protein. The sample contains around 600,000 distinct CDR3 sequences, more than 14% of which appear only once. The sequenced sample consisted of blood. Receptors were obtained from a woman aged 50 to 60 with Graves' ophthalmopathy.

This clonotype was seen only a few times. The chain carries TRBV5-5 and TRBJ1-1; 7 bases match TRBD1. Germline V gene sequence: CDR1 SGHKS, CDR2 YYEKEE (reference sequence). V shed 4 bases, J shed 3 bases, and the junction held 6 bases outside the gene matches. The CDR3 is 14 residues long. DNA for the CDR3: TGTGCCAGCAGCACGCTTACAGGGGACACTGAAGCTTTCTTT. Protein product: CASSTLTGDTEAFF.

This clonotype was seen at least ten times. The CDR3 bases are TGCGCCAGCAGCTTGTCCCTGGGCCCGGGGGATACGCAGTATTTT. Translation gives CASSLSLGPGDTQYF. The V call is TRBV5-1, the J call TRBJ2-3, with D possibly matching TRBD2 (5 bases). Germline V gene sequence: CDR1 SGHRS, CDR2 YFSETQ. The CDR3 loop spans 15 amino acids. Trimming stripped 1 base from V and 6 bases from J, with 15 bases between.

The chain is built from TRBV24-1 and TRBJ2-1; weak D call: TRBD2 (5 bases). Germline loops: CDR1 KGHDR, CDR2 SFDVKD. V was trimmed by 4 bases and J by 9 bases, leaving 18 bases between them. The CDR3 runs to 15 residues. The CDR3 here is CATSDIGLGSAEQFF. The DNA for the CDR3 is TGTGCCACCAGTGACATAGGGTTAGGTAGCGCTGAGCAGTTCTTC.

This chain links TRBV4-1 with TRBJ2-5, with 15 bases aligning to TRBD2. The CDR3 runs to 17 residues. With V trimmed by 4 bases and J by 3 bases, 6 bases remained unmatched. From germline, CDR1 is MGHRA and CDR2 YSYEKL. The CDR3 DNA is TGCGCCAGCAGCCTCGGACTAGCGGGAGGGCATGAAGAGACCCAGTACTTC. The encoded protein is CASSLGLAGGHEETQYF.

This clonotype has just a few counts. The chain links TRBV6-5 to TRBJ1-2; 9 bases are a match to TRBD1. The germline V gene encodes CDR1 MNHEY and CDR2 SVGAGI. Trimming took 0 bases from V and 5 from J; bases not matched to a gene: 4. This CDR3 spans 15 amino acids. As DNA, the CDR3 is TGTGCCAGCAGTTACTCTGGACAGGGGTCGTATGGCTACACCTTC. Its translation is CASSYSGQGSYGYTF.

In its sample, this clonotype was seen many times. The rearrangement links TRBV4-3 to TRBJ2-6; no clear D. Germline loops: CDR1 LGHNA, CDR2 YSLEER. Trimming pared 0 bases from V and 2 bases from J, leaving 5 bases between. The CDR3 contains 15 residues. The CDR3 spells CASSQDATGANVLTF. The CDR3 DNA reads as TGCGCCAGCAGCCAAGACGCGACTGGGGCCAACGTCCTGACTTTC.

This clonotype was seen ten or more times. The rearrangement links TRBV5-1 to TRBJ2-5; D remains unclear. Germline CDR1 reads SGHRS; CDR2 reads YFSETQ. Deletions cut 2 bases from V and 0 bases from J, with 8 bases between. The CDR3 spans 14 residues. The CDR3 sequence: CASSLMSDQETQYF. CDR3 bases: TGCGCCAGCAGCTTAATGTCGGACCAAGAGACCCAGTACTTC.

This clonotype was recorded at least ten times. The chain's CDR3 is CASSLSRHSRPYNEQFF. In DNA form, the CDR3 reads TGCGCCAGCAGCTTGTCTCGGCACTCCCGCCCCTACAATGAGCAGTTCTTC. The V and J genes are TRBV5-1 and TRBJ2-1; D is ambiguous. The CDR3 is 17 residues long. CDR1 and CDR2 from the germline V gene are SGHRS and YFSETQ. V lost 1 base and J 2 bases, leaving 16 bases between the germline ends. The variable domain in full, completed from reference TRBV5-1 and TRBJ2-1, reads KAGVTQTPRYLIKTRGQQVTLSCSPISGHRSVSWYQQTPGQGLQFLFEYFSETQRNKGNFPGRFSGRQFSNSRSEMNVSTLELGDSALYLCASSLSRHSRPYNEQFFGPGTRLTVL.

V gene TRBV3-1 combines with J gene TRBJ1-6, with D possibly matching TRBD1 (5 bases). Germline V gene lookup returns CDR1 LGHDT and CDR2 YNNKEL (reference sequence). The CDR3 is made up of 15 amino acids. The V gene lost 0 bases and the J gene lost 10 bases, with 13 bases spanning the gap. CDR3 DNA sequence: TGTGCCAGCAGCCAAGATCGGGCAGGGAGGTCACCCCTCCACTTT. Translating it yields CASSQDRAGRSPLHF.

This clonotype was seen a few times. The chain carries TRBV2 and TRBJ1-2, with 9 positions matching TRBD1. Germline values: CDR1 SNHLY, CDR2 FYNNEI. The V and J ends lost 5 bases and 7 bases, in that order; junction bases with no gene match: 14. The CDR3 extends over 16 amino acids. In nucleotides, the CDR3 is TGTGCCAGCAGTTTTACTCCGACAGGGGGTCCTGCTGGCTACACCTTC. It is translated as CASSFTPTGGPAGYTF. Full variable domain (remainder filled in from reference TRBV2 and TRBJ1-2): EPEVTQTPSHQVTQMGQEVILRCVPISNHLYFYWYRQILGQKVEFLVSFYNNEISEKSEIFDDQFSVERPDGSNFTLKIRSTKLEDSAMYFCASSFTPTGGPAGYTFGSGTRLTVV.

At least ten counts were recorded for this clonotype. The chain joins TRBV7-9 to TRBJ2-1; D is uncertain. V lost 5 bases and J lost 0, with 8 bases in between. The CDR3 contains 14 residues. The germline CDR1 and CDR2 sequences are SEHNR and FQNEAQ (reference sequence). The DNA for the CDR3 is TGTGCCAGCAGCCACAAGAGCTCCTACAATGAGCAGTTCTTC. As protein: CASSHKSSYNEQFF.

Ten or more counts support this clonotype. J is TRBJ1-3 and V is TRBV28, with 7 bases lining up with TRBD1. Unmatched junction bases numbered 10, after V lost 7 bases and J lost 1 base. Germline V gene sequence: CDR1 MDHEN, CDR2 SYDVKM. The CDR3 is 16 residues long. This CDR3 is CASKTGTESSGNTIYF. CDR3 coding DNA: TGTGCCAGCAAAACCGGGACAGAAAGTTCTGGAAACACCATATATTTT.

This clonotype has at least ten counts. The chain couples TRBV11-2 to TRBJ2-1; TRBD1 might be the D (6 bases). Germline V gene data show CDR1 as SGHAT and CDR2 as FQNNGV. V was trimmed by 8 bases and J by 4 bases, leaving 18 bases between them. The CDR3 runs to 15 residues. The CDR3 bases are TGTGCCAGCTGTCAATGGGGGCCGCAGTACAATGAGCAGTTCTTC. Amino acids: CASCQWGPQYNEQFF.